The entry below gives a single TCR beta chain sequence along with its context. Antigen unknown. The CDR3 loop spans 18 amino acids. The data were obtained in a study of T-cell reconstitution after alpha-beta-depleted transplantation in children. Study-level points and caveats: Day-60 TCRbeta diversity that was high in some patients was derived from surviving recipient T cells and thymic progenitors.

Preparation of the TCRbeta library used unique molecular identifiers. MiXCR, applied by TCRdb to the PCR reads, yields one record per CDR3 protein. Here the sample spans nearly 250,000 distinct CDR3 sequences, just under 8.5% being singletons. The TCR sequence derives from a male patient between 5 and 17 years old who had a stem cell transplant for acute lymphoblastic leukemia, so the T cells may come from the graft donor. The sequencing here drew on PBMCs, mostly from graft donor cells, taken 180 days after TCRalphabeta/CD19-depleted stem cell transplant. The chain couples TRBV6-7 to TRBJ2-2; 16 bases map to TRBD2. Being an ORF, TRBV6-7 has a function that is uncertain. CDR3 coding DNA: TGTACCTGCAGTTCCGGGACTAGCGGGAGGGCAAACACCGGGGAGCTGTTTTTT. It is translated as CTCSSGTSGRANTGELFF.